This section outlines one T cell receptor beta chain sequence together with its context. As yet, its antigen is unknown. The record originates from a study of OX40 agonist ivuxolimab in advanced cancers. Researchers took blood at baseline, on cycle 4 day 1, and on cycle 7 day 1. The V and J ends lost 5 bases and 6 bases respectively, with 14 bases between them. CDR3 size: 13 residues. Germline values: CDR1 SEHNR, CDR2 FQNEAQ (reference sequence). Study-level findings and limits: In general, CD8+ T cells held more expanded clones than CD4+ did, on average.

Sequencing was performed with immunoSEQ multiplex PCR; in TCRdb, only in-frame clones are kept and a portion is missing. The data hold some 25,000 clones, with roughly 85% observed a single time. The rearrangement joins TRBV7-9 to TRBJ2-7; weak D call: TRBD1 (5 bases). The source was CD4+ or CD8+ T cells sorted from blood, collected in a trial of the OX40 agonist ivuxolimab. The clonotype was recovered from an adult with an advanced solid tumor such as melanoma, head and neck, liver or kidney cancer. CDR3 sequence: CASSRTPRIEQYF. CDR3 DNA sequence: TGTGCCAGCAGCCGGACACCCAGGATCGAGCAGTACTTC.